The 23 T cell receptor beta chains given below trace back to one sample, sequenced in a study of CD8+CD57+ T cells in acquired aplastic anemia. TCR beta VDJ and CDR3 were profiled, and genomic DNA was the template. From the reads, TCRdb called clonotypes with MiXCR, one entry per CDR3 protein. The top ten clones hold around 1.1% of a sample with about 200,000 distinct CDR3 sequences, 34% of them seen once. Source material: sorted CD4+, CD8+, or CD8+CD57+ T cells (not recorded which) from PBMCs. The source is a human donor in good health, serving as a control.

The CDR3 DNA follows: TGCAGTGCTAGACGGACCGACTCCTACGAGCAGTACTTC. Encoded protein: CSARRTDSYEQYF. The chain joins TRBV20-1 to TRBJ2-7; D is unresolved. The CDR3 contains 13 residues. Deletions cut 2 bases from V and 0 bases from J, with 8 bases between. CDR1 DFQATT and CDR2 SNEGSKA come from the germline V gene (reference sequence).

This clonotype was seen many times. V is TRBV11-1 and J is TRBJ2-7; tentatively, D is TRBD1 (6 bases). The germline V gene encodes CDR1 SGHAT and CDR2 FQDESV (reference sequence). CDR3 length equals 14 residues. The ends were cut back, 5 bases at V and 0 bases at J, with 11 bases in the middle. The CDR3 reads CASSPTGISYEQYF. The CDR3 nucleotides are TGTGCCAGCAGCCCGACAGGTATCTCCTACGAGCAGTACTTC.

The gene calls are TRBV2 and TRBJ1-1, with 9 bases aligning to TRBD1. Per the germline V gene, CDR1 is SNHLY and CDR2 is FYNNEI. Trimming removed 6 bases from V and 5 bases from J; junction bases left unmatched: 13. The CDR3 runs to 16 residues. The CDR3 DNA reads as TGTGCCAGCAGAGGGACATCGGGACAGGGAGGGACTGAAGCTTTCTTT. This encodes CASRGTSGQGGTEAFF.

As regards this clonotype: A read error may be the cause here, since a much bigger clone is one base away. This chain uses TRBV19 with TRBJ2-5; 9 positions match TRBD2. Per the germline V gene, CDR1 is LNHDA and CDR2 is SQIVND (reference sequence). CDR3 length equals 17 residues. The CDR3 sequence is CDSFGTSRSSDTETQYF. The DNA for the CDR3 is TGTGACTCTTTCGGGACTAGCAGGAGTAGCGATACGGAGACCCAGTACTTC.

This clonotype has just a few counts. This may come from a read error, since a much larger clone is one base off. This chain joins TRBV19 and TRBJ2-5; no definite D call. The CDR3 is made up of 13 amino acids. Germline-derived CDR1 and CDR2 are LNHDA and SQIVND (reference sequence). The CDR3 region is CAASRSPEEAQYF. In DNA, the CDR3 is TGTGCCGCCAGTAGGTCACCCGAAGAGGCCCAGTACTTC.

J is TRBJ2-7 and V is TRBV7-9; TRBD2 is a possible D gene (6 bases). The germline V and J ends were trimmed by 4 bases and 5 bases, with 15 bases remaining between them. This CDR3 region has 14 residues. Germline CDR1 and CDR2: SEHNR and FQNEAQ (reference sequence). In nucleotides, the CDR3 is TGTGCCAGCAGCTCCCGGACGACGGGAGACGAGCAGTACTTC. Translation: CASSSRTTGDEQYF.

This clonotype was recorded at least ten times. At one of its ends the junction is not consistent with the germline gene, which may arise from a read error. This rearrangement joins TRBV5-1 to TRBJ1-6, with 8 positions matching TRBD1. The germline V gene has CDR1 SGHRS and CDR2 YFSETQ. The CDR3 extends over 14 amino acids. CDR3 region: CASSRGQGNSPLHF. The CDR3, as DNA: TGTGCCAGCTCCCGCGGACAGGGTAATTCACCCCTCCACTTT.

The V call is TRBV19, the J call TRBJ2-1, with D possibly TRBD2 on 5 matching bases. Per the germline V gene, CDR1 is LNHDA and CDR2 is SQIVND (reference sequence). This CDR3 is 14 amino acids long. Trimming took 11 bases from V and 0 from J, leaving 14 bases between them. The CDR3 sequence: CACSGESSYNEQFF. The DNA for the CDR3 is TGTGCCTGTTCTGGGGAGAGCTCCTACAATGAGCAGTTCTTC. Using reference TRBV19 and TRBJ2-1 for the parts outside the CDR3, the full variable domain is DGGITQSPKYLFRKEGQNVTLSCEQNLNHDAMYWYRQDPGQGLRLIYYSQIVNDFQKGDIAEGYSVSREKKESFPLTVTSAQKNPTAFYLCACSGESSYNEQFFGPGTRLTVL.

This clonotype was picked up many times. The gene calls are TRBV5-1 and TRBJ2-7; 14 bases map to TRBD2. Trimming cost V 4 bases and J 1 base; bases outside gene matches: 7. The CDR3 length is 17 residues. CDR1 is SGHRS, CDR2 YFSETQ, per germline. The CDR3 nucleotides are TGCGCCAGCAGCCCGGGACTAGCGGGAGTAGGGTCCTACGAGCAGTACTTC. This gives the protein CASSPGLAGVGSYEQYF.

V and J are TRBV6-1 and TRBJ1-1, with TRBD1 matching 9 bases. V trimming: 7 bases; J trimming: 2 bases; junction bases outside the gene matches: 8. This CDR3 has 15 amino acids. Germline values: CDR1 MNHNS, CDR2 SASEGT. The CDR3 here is CASTGQGPPNTEAFF. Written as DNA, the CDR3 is TGTGCCAGCACTGGACAGGGGCCACCTAACACTGAAGCTTTCTTT.

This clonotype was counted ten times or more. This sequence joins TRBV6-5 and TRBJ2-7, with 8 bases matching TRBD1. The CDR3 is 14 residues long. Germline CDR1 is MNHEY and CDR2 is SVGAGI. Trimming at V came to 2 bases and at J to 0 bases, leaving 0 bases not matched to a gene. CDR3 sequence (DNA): TGTGCCAGCAGTTACGGACAGGGCTCCTACGAGCAGTACTTC. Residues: CASSYGQGSYEQYF.

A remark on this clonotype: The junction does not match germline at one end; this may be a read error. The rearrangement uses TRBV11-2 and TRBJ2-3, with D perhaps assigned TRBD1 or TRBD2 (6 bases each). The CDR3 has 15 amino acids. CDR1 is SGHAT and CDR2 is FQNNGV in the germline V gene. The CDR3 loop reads CASSLGGIATDTQYF. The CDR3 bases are TGTGCCAGTAGCTTAGGGGGGATCGCCACAGATACGCAGTATTTT. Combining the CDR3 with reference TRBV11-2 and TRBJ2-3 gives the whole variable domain EAGVAQSPRYKIIEKRQSVAFWCNPISGHATLYWYQQILGQGPKLLIQFQNNGVVDDSQLPKDRFSAERLKGVDSTLKIQPAKLEDSAVYLCASSLGGIATDTQYFGPGTRLTVL.

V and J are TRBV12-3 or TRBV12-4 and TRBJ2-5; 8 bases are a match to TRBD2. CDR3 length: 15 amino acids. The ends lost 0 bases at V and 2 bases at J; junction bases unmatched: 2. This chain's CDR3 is CASSLALAGQETQYF. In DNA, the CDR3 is TGTGCCAGCAGTTTAGCTTTAGCGGGGCAAGAGACCCAGTACTTC.

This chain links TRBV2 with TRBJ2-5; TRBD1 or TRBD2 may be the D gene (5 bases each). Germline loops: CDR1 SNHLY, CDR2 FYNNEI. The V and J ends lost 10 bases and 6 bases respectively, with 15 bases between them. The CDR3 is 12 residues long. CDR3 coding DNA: TGTGCCACTCGGGACCGTCGGAAGACCCAGTACTTC. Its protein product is CATRDRRKTQYF.

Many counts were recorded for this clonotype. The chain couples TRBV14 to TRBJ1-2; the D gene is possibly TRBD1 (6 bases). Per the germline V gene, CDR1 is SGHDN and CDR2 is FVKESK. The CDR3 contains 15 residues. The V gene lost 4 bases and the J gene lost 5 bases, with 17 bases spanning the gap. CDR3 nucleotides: TGTGCCAGCAGCCTTGGGACACCCTCATGGTATGGCTACACCTTC. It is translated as CASSLGTPSWYGYTF.

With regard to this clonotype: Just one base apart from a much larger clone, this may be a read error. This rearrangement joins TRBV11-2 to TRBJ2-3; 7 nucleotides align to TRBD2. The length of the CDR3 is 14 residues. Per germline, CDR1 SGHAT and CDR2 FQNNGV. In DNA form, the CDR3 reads TGTGCCAGCAGCCTCGGGACTACAACAGGTACGCAGTATTTT. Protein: CASSLGTTTGTQYF.

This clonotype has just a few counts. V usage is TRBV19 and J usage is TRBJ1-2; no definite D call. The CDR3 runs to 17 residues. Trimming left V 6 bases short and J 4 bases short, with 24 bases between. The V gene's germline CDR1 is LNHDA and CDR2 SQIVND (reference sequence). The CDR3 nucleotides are TGTGCCAGTAGGTCTTTTTTAGGACGTATGGACTCCTATGGCTACACCTTC. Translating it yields CASRSFLGRMDSYGYTF.

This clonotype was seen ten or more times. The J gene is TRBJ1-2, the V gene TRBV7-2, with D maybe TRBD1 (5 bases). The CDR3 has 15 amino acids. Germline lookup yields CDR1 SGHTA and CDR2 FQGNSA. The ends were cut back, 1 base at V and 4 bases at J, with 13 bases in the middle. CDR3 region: CASSLGLDRGYGYTF. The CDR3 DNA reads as TGTGCCAGCAGCTTAGGCCTTGACAGAGGCTATGGCTACACCTTC.

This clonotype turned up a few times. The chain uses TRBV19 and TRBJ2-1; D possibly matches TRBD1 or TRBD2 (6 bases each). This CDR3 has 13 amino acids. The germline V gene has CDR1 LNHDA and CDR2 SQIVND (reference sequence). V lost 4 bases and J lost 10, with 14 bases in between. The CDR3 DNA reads TGTGCCAGTAGTAAAGGTGGGGGGCGAGAGCAGTTCTTC. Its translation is CASSKGGGREQFF.

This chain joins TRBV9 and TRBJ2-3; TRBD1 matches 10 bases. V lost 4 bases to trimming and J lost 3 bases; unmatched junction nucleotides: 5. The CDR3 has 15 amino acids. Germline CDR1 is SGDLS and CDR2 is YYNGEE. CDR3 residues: CASSTRQGATDTQYF. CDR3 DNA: TGTGCCAGCAGCACCCGACAGGGGGCAACAGATACGCAGTATTTT.

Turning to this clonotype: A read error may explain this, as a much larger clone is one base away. The CDR3 coding sequence is TGTGCCACCAGCAGAGATCTAGGCTGGCCGAACCCTTGGGGTGAAAAACTGCTTTTT. Amino acid sequence: CATSRDLGWPNPWGEKLLF. The chain is built from TRBV15 and TRBJ1-4; no clear D. The CDR3 runs to 19 residues. Germline CDR1 LNHNV, CDR2 YYDKDF (reference sequence).

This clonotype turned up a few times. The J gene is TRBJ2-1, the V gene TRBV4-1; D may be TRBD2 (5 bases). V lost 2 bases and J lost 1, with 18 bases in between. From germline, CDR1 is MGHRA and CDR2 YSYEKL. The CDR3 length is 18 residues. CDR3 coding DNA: TGCGCCAGCAGCCAAAATCTCCCGACTGGGGAGTCCTACAATGAGCAGTTCTTC. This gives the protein CASSQNLPTGESYNEQFF.

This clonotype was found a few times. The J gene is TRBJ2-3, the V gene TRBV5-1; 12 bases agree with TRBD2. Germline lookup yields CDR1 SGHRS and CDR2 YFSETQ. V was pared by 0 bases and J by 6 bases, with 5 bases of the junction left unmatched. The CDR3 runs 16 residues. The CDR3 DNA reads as TGCGCCAGCAGCTTGGCCACTAGCGGGAGGAAGGATACGCAGTATTTT. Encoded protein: CASSLATSGRKDTQYF.